What follows are 23 T cell receptor beta chains derived from one specimen sequenced in a study of cytotoxic CD8 clonotypes in ibrutinib-treated CLL. The protocol was immunoSEQ multiplex PCR, while the TCRdb copy is restricted to in-frame clones and leaves out a portion. The table shows roughly 150,000 clones, with more than 75% occurring only once. The material was PBMCs, obtained after 12 months of ibrutinib treatment. These receptors all come from a human donor with chronic lymphocytic leukemia.

This sequence joins TRBV19 and TRBJ1-5; 8 bases map to TRBD1. The V gene's germline CDR1 is LNHDA and CDR2 SQIVND (reference sequence). This CDR3 has 18 residues. With V trimmed by 7 bases and J by 4 bases, 18 bases remained unmatched. In nucleotides, the CDR3 is TGTGCCAGTACCCCGATGGGGCGGGGACAGGTGTTAAATCAGCCCCAGCATTTT. This codes for CASTPMGRGQVLNQPQHF.

The V gene is TRBV4-3, the J gene TRBJ1-4; 9 bases agree with TRBD1. The CDR3 is 15 residues long. Germline V CDR1 and CDR2: LGHNA, YSLEER. V shed 1 base, J shed 7 bases, and the junction held 4 bases outside the gene matches. The CDR3 DNA sequence: TGCGCCAGCAGCCAAGCGAACAGGGGGCCTGAAAAACTGTTTTTT. It yields the protein CASSQANRGPEKLFF.

The chain recombines TRBV7-9 with TRBJ2-5, with 8 bases matching TRBD2. With V trimmed by 2 bases and J by 4 bases, 9 bases remained unmatched. The CDR3 runs to 16 residues. The germline V gene has CDR1 SEHNR and CDR2 FQNEAQ (reference sequence). CDR3: CASSLLPGLVIETQYF. As DNA, the CDR3 is TGTGCCAGCAGCTTACTTCCGGGACTAGTGATAGAGACCCAGTACTTC.

The genes are TRBV5-1 and TRBJ1-2; the D is unclear. Trimming left V 0 bases short and J 10 bases short, with 10 bases between. The CDR3 is made up of 12 amino acids. Germline V gene lookup returns CDR1 SGHRS and CDR2 YFSETQ. The CDR3 sequence: CASSLVGGDYTF. CDR3 nucleotides: TGCGCCAGCAGCTTGGTAGGTGGAGACTACACCTTC.

The V gene is TRBV4-1, the J gene TRBJ2-1, with a possible D match to TRBD1 (6 bases). The V gene's germline CDR1 is MGHRA and CDR2 YSYEKL. The CDR3 runs 16 residues. V dropped 0 bases and J dropped 0 bases, with 9 bases sitting between them. CDR3 sequence reads: CASSQDARGSYNEQFF. Written as DNA, the CDR3 is TGCGCCAGCAGCCAAGACGCCAGGGGCTCCTACAATGAGCAGTTCTTC.

The chain has TRBV25-1 and TRBJ2-7, with 10 nucleotides matching TRBD1. The CDR3 length is 16 residues. CDR1 MGHDK and CDR2 SYGVNS come from the germline V gene. The junction had 10 bases not matched to a gene; V was cut back by 6 bases and J by 2 bases. CDR3 protein: CASRGVPGQGTYEQYF. Written as DNA, the CDR3 is TGTGCCAGCAGGGGAGTTCCGGGACAGGGGACCTACGAGCAGTACTTC.

V usage is TRBV6-5 and J usage is TRBJ1-1, with 10 nucleotides matching TRBD1. This CDR3 has 13 amino acids. The germline V gene encodes CDR1 MNHEY and CDR2 SVGAGI. The J segment lost 4 bases and the V segment lost 7 bases, leaving 3 bases of the junction unmatched. CDR3 protein: CASTDRGSTEAFF. The CDR3 DNA follows: TGTGCCAGCACGGACAGGGGGTCCACTGAAGCTTTCTTT.

Note on this clone: This sample includes further DNA sequences coding for the same CDR3. This rearrangement joins TRBV7-2 to TRBJ2-7; D perhaps matches TRBD2 (6 bases). Germline V gene lookup returns CDR1 SGHTA and CDR2 FQGNSA. The CDR3 totals 13 residues. The ends were cut back, 5 bases at V and 3 bases at J, with 11 bases in the middle. CDR3 sequence (DNA): TGTGCCAGCAGCGTCACCGGGAGCTACGAGCAGTACTTC. This codes for CASSVTGSYEQYF.

This chain connects TRBV4-1 to TRBJ2-1; TRBD2 matches 9 bases. The V gene's germline CDR1 is MGHRA and CDR2 YSYEKL. Unmatched junction bases numbered 14, after V lost 5 bases and J lost 6 bases. CDR3 length: 17 amino acids. CDR3 residues: CASSESARAGGGNEQFF. The CDR3 region has the DNA TGCGCCAGCAGCGAAAGTGCCAGGGCGGGAGGGGGCAATGAGCAGTTCTTC.

By proportion, this clone is medium-sized. The chain couples TRBV28 to TRBJ2-7; D might be TRBD2 (7 bases). Looked up from germline, CDR1 is MDHEN and CDR2 is SYDVKM. The CDR3 has 15 residues. The V and J ends lost 6 bases and 5 bases respectively, with 20 bases between them. The CDR3 loop is CASSSWSGRGDEQYF. The CDR3 DNA sequence: TGTGCCAGCAGCTCCTGGAGTGGGAGGGGGGACGAGCAGTACTTC.

J is TRBJ2-7 and V is TRBV7-9, with D unresolved. The CDR3 has 14 amino acids. Germline CDR1 is SEHNR and CDR2 is FQNEAQ (reference sequence). The V gene lost 0 bases and the J gene lost 3 bases, with 9 bases spanning the gap. In nucleotides, the CDR3 is TGTGCCAGCAGCTTAGCGGGTTTAGGCTACGAGCAGTACTTC. Translated, it gives CASSLAGLGYEQYF. The complete variable domain, with remaining parts taken from reference TRBV7-9 and TRBJ2-7, reads DTGVSQNPRHKITKRGQNVTFRCDPISEHNRLYWYRQTLGQGPEFLTYFQNEAQLEKSRLLSDRFSAERPKGSFSTLEIQRTEQGDSAMYLCASSLAGLGYEQYFGPGTRLTVT.

This chain uses TRBV15 with TRBJ2-7, with unresolved D. CDR1 and CDR2 from the germline V gene are LNHNV and YYDKDF (reference sequence). The CDR3 consists of 15 residues. With 1 base removed from V and 0 bases from J, the gap between germline ends came to 10 bases. In DNA, the CDR3 is TGTGCCACCAGCAGAGCTGTCACTTTCTCCTACGAGCAGTACTTC. Translated, it gives CATSRAVTFSYEQYF.

The chain's CDR3 is CASIQWSGALTDTQYF. CDR3 in DNA: TGTGCCAGCATCCAGTGGAGCGGAGCTTTAACAGATACGCAGTATTTT. V gene TRBV7-2 combines with J gene TRBJ2-3; possible D gene TRBD2, 5 bases. The CDR3 contains 16 residues. Germline-derived CDR1 and CDR2 are SGHTA and FQGNSA. V was pared by 7 bases and J by 3 bases, with 20 bases between.

This rearrangement joins TRBV5-1 to TRBJ2-1, with D possibly called TRBD1 or TRBD2 (5 bases each). The CDR3 sequence is 16 residues long. V lost 0 bases and J 9 bases, leaving 19 bases between the germline ends. In germline, CDR1 is SGHRS, CDR2 YFSETQ. The CDR3 sequence is CASSLGVGRGTSEQFF. The CDR3 coding sequence is TGCGCCAGCAGCTTGGGGGTAGGCCGTGGGACGAGTGAGCAGTTCTTC.

The sample holds one count of this clone. This chain links TRBV2 with TRBJ2-5; 10 nucleotides agree with TRBD1. CDR1 and CDR2 from the germline V gene are SNHLY and FYNNEI. The CDR3 has 13 residues. V trimming: 9 bases; J trimming: 4 bases; junction bases outside the gene matches: 5. The CDR3 bases are TGTGCCAGTAGACAGGGGGCGGGAGAGACCCAGTACTTC. Translating gives CASRQGAGETQYF.

The rearrangement uses TRBV11-2 and TRBJ2-5; 16 bases line up with TRBD2. Germline trimming cut 3 bases from V and 5 bases from J; bases unmatched to any gene: 9. CDR1 SGHAT and CDR2 FQNNGV come from the germline V gene. The CDR3 consists of 18 residues. The CDR3 sequence is CASSLPGTSGRVLETQYF. For the CDR3, the DNA is TGTGCCAGCAGCTTGCCCGGGACTAGCGGGAGGGTACTGGAGACCCAGTACTTC.

This chain uses TRBV27 with TRBJ2-3; a possible D gene is TRBD2 (6 bases). Germline V gives CDR1 MNHEY, CDR2 SMNVEV (reference sequence). The CDR3 spans 18 residues. V gave up 2 bases and J gave up 0 bases, with 18 bases separating them. CDR3 protein: CASSLMTVGDSSTDTQYF. The DNA for the CDR3 is TGTGCCAGCAGTTTAATGACTGTGGGGGACTCTAGCACAGATACGCAGTATTTT.

The CDR3 loop reads CASSPSSGSYNEQFF. The CDR3 nucleotides are TGTGCCAGCAGCCCCTCTAGCGGATCCTACAATGAGCAGTTCTTC. This rearrangement joins TRBV9 to TRBJ2-1; 7 positions match TRBD2. The length of the CDR3 is 15 residues. Germline CDR1 is SGDLS and CDR2 is YYNGEE. Trimming at V came to 4 bases and at J to 1 base, leaving 5 bases not matched to a gene.

The chain employs TRBV27 and TRBJ2-3; TRBD1 matches 8 bases. V trimming: 2 bases; J trimming: 5 bases; junction bases outside the gene matches: 9. The CDR3 runs 16 residues. Germline lookup yields CDR1 MNHEY and CDR2 SMNVEV (reference sequence). CDR3 sequence (DNA): TGTGCCAGCAGTTTAGACAGGGGAGTGATCAGAGATACGCAGTATTTT. Its translation: CASSLDRGVIRDTQYF.

This clone was observed a few times. V and J are TRBV7-9 and TRBJ1-4; D remains ambiguous. Germline V lookup: CDR1 SEHNR, CDR2 FQNEAQ (reference sequence). The V and J ends lost 4 bases and 10 bases respectively, with 7 bases between them. The CDR3 loop spans 11 amino acids. In nucleotides, the CDR3 is TGTGCCAGCAGCTCCCCGGGAAAACTGTTTTTT. Its protein product is CASSSPGKLFF.

This clone appeared a single time. The chain carries TRBV7-2 and TRBJ2-1; possible D gene TRBD2, 6 bases. Deletions cut 5 bases from V and 6 bases from J, with 17 bases between. This CDR3 region has 15 residues. Germline assignment: CDR1 SGHTA and CDR2 FQGNSA. This chain's CDR3 is CASSPGTSRINEQFF. The CDR3 DNA reads TGTGCCAGCAGCCCAGGGACTTCGAGAATCAATGAGCAGTTCTTC. The full variable domain, in which reference TRBV7-2 and TRBJ2-1 provide the parts outside the CDR3, is GAGVSQSPSNKVTEKGKDVELRCDPISGHTALYWYRQSLGQGLEFLIYFQGNSAPDKSGLPSDRFSAERTGGSVSTLTIQRTQQEDSAVYLCASSPGTSRINEQFFGPGTRLTVL.

This clone was detected only a few times. The chain employs TRBV28 and TRBJ1-2; D gene uncertain. From germline, CDR1 is MDHEN and CDR2 SYDVKM. The V and J ends lost 6 bases and 3 bases respectively, with 11 bases between them. This CDR3 spans 13 amino acids. CDR3 loop: CASSTQGDYGYTF. Here the CDR3 DNA reads TGTGCCAGCAGCACCCAAGGAGACTATGGCTACACCTTC.

The chain employs TRBV7-2 and TRBJ1-3; D unclear. V shed 4 bases and J shed 0 bases, with 10 bases lying between them. Per germline, CDR1 SGHTA and CDR2 FQGNSA. The CDR3 extends over 15 amino acids. The DNA for the CDR3 is TGTGCCAGCAGCTCAAGACTAGACTCTGGAAACACCATATATTTT. This translates into CASSSRLDSGNTIYF.